This record looks at one T cell receptor beta chain sequence and its context. Only in-frame clones appear in the TCRdb table, and some are missing; sequencing was by immunoSEQ multiplex PCR. Of about 36,000 clones in the sample, 78% were seen once. This entry comes from a study of OX40 agonist ivuxolimab in advanced cancers. The germline CDR1 and CDR2 sequences are MDHEN and SYDVKM. Unmatched junction bases numbered 3, after V lost 2 bases and J lost 3 bases. The CDR3 length is 14 residues. The clonotype was recovered from an adult with an advanced solid tumor such as melanoma, head and neck, liver or kidney cancer. The rearrangement links TRBV28 to TRBJ2-7, with 8 nucleotides matching TRBD2. Sample: CD4+ or CD8+ T cells sorted from blood, taken in a trial of the OX40 agonist ivuxolimab. The CDR3 reads CASSLGGRLYEQYF. DNA of the CDR3: TGTGCCAGCAGTTTAGGCGGGAGGCTCTACGAGCAGTACTTC.